The 16 T cell receptor beta chains below come from one sample, sequenced in a study of T cells in Graves' hyperthyroidism and ophthalmopathy. TCR beta CDR3 region amplification was performed from RNA transcripts. Carried out on the TCR CDR3, a first-round RT-PCR used the HTBI primer set. Each CDR3 protein gets one entry after TCRdb re-called the multiplex PCR reads with MiXCR. The sample records a few hundred thousand distinct CDR3 sequences, roughly 20% being singletons. Sequenced: blood. These receptors came from a man aged 18-30 years with Graves' hyperthyroidism.

This clonotype was counted a few times. The gene calls are TRBV6-5 and TRBJ2-5; TRBD2 is a possible D gene (5 bases). With 0 bases removed from V and 7 bases from J, the gap between germline ends came to 15 bases. Germline CDR1 reads MNHEY; CDR2 reads SVGAGI. The CDR3 totals 15 residues. CDR3 loop: CASSYSIDTRGTQYF. CDR3 in DNA: TGTGCCAGCAGTTACTCCATAGATACCCGGGGGACCCAGTACTTC.

Ten or more counts support this clonotype. The rearrangement links TRBV2 to TRBJ2-5; 12 bases map to TRBD2. Trimming took 6 bases from V and 2 from J; bases not matched to a gene: 7. Germline CDR1 SNHLY, CDR2 FYNNEI. This CDR3 has 16 amino acids. The CDR3 bases are TGTGCCAGCAGGCCAACTAGCGGGGGGACGCAAGAGACCCAGTACTTC. Its translation is CASRPTSGGTQETQYF.

This clonotype was counted many times. This may be a read error, as it is one base from a much larger clone. The genes are TRBV20-1 and TRBJ1-5; D ambiguous. This CDR3 is built from 12 residues. The germline gives CDR1 DFQATT, CDR2 SNEGSKA (reference sequence). The V gene lost 2 bases and the J gene lost 2 bases, with 4 bases spanning the gap. CDR3 in DNA: TGCAGTGCTAGAAGGGGCAATCAGCCCCAGCATTTT. Translating it yields CSARRGNQPQHF.

A few counts support this clonotype. The CDR3 DNA is TGTGCCAGCAGTGAACGCCAGGACGGGGCCTACGAGCAGTACTTC. Its translation is CASSERQDGAYEQYF. The rearrangement links TRBV6-1 to TRBJ2-7; D perhaps matches TRBD2 (5 bases). CDR1 is MNHNS and CDR2 is SASEGT in the germline V gene. Trimming stripped 2 bases from V and 2 bases from J, with 13 bases between. The CDR3 loop spans 15 amino acids.

This clonotype was picked up many times. V usage is TRBV19 and J usage is TRBJ1-1; 9 bases line up with TRBD1. The V gene's germline CDR1 is LNHDA and CDR2 SQIVND (reference sequence). V dropped 10 bases and J dropped 11; count of bases not matched to a gene: 8. The CDR3 has 11 residues. CDR3 in DNA: TGTGCCACCGGGACAGGGTGGCGTGCTTTCTTT. This codes for CATGTGWRAFF. Full variable domain (outside the CDR3, taken from reference TRBV19 and TRBJ1-1): DGGITQSPKYLFRKEGQNVTLSCEQNLNHDAMYWYRQDPGQGLRLIYYSQIVNDFQKGDIAEGYSVSREKKESFPLTVTSAQKNPTAFYLCATGTGWRAFFGQGTRLTVV.

The genes are TRBV5-1 and TRBJ2-5, with a weak D call TRBD2 (6 bases). The V end was cut by 4 bases, the J end by 2 bases, with 18 bases between. The germline V gene has CDR1 SGHRS and CDR2 YFSETQ. The CDR3 runs to 16 residues. CDR3 protein: CASSLVGLGGQETQYF. Written as DNA, the CDR3 is TGCGCCAGCAGCCTGGTCGGACTGGGGGGTCAAGAGACCCAGTACTTC.

This clonotype has more than one count but fewer than ten. The chain uses TRBV7-9 and TRBJ2-7, with D possibly TRBD1 on 7 matching bases. Germline CDR1 reads SEHNR; CDR2 reads FQNEAQ (reference sequence). The CDR3 has 14 amino acids. The germline V and J ends were trimmed by 5 bases and 5 bases, with 16 bases remaining between them. The CDR3 coding sequence is TGTGCCAGCAGCATCGGGCAGGGGGGCGACGAGCAGTACTTC. Protein: CASSIGQGGDEQYF.

The rearrangement links TRBV6-2 or TRBV6-3 to TRBJ2-7, with a tentative D call TRBD2 (6 bases). Trimming pared 3 bases from V and 3 bases from J, leaving 24 bases between. The CDR3 covers 18 residues. Per the germline V gene, CDR1 is MNHEY and CDR2 is SVGEGT. For the CDR3, the DNA is TGTGCCAGCAGTTATGAGATAGCGGATGCTCAGTGGGTCTACGAGCAGTACTTC. This sequence encodes CASSYEIADAQWVYEQYF.

At least ten counts were recorded for this clonotype. CDR3 sequence reads: CASSPDGTEAFF. Here the CDR3 DNA reads TGCGCCAGCAGCCCGGACGGAACTGAAGCTTTCTTT. The V call is TRBV5-1, the J call TRBJ1-1; unclear D gene. Trimming left V 4 bases short and J 5 bases short, with 9 bases between. Per the germline V gene, CDR1 is SGHRS and CDR2 is YFSETQ. The CDR3 totals 12 residues. Full variable domain (outside the CDR3, taken from reference TRBV5-1 and TRBJ1-1): KAGVTQTPRYLIKTRGQQVTLSCSPISGHRSVSWYQQTPGQGLQFLFEYFSETQRNKGNFPGRFSGRQFSNSRSEMNVSTLELGDSALYLCASSPDGTEAFFGQGTRLTVV.

V is TRBV11-2 and J is TRBJ2-7; D is ambiguous. Germline V gene lookup returns CDR1 SGHAT and CDR2 FQNNGV. The V and J ends lost 5 bases and 5 bases respectively, with 7 bases between them. CDR3 length equals 11 residues. The CDR3 coding sequence is TGTGCCAGCAGCCCCTACGACGAGCAGTACTTC. Translated, it gives CASSPYDEQYF.

The sample holds many counts of this clonotype. This CDR3 reads CASREGRGIYEQYF. CDR3 nucleotide sequence: TGTGCCAGCAGGGAGGGGCGAGGGATCTACGAGCAGTACTTC. The chain uses TRBV6-1 and TRBJ2-7; D possibly corresponds to TRBD2 (6 bases). V was shortened by 6 bases and J by 3 bases, with 15 bases between the two germline ends. Germline loops: CDR1 MNHNS, CDR2 SASEGT. The CDR3 covers 14 residues.

The table lists this clonotype with a few counts. The chain has TRBV7-2 and TRBJ2-5; TRBD1 matches 7 bases. V lost 2 bases and J lost 4; bases outside the gene matches: 4. CDR1 and CDR2 (germline): SGHTA, FQGNSA. The CDR3 is 14 residues long. DNA of the CDR3: TGTGCCAGCAGCTTATCAAGGGGGCGAGAGACCCAGTACTTC. The encoded protein is CASSLSRGRETQYF.

The chain recombines TRBV28 with TRBJ1-2; 9 nucleotides agree with TRBD1. J gave up 7 bases and V 6 bases, and 9 bases lay outside the gene matches. Germline V gene data show CDR1 as MDHEN and CDR2 as SYDVKM. The CDR3 loop spans 14 amino acids. This CDR3 is CASSPPGTGFGYTF. CDR3 in DNA: TGTGCCAGCAGCCCCCCCGGGACAGGGTTTGGCTACACCTTC.

This clonotype occurred many times. The chain joins TRBV28 to TRBJ1-5; 7 bases match TRBD1. The CDR3 length is 16 residues. Trimming at V came to 1 base and at J to 3 bases, leaving 6 bases not matched to a gene. Germline V gene lookup returns CDR1 MDHEN and CDR2 SYDVKM. The CDR3 sequence is CASSLSGQVNNQPQHF. In DNA form, the CDR3 reads TGTGCCAGCAGTTTATCAGGACAGGTTAACAATCAGCCCCAGCATTTT.

This clonotype was seen ten or more times. This rearrangement joins TRBV12-3 or TRBV12-4 to TRBJ1-1; 8 nucleotides match TRBD1. After removal of 1 base from V and 2 bases from J, the junction contained 9 bases not matched to a gene. The CDR3 length is 17 residues. The CDR3 DNA follows: TGTGCCAGCAGTTTAGACTTAACAGGGGGGGGAAACACTGAAGCTTTCTTT. Protein sequence: CASSLDLTGGGNTEAFF.

The chain combines TRBV20-1 with TRBJ2-7; D could derive from TRBD1 or TRBD2 (5 bases each). The germline gives CDR1 DFQATT, CDR2 SNEGSKA (reference sequence). The CDR3 spans 14 residues. The V and J ends lost 5 bases and 3 bases respectively, with 17 bases between them. The CDR3 DNA reads as TGCAGTGCTCCTCCGACGTCAGGGAGCTACGAGCAGTACTTC. Translation gives CSAPPTSGSYEQYF.